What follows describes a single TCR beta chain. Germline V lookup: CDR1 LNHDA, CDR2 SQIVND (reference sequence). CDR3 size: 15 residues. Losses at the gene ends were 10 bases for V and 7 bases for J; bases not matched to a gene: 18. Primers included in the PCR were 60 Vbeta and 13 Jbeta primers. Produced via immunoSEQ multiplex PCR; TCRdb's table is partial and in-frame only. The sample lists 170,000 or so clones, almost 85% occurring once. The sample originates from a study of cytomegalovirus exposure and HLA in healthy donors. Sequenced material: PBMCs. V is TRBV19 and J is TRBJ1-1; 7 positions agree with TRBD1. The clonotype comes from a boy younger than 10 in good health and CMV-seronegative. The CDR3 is CATHHDKRGLSEAFF. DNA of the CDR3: TGTGCCACCCACCATGATAAGAGGGGGCTCAGTGAAGCTTTCTTT.